One sample yielded the 12 T cell receptor beta chains listed below, sequenced in a study of T cell repertoires in cytomegalovirus infection. TCRdb re-called the reads through MiXCR, storing one row per CDR3 protein. The sample consists of around 230,000 distinct CDR3 sequences, about 7% of them appearing once. Sequencing was carried out using PBMCs. All receptors derive from a human donor in good health (CMV status not recorded). Some clones in this sample may be carry-over from other donors' samples.

The genes are TRBV14 and TRBJ2-3; TRBD2 agrees at 7 bases. Per the germline V gene, CDR1 is SGHDN and CDR2 is FVKESK. The CDR3 consists of 16 residues. Unmatched junction bases numbered 13, after V lost 4 bases and J lost 6 bases. CDR3 DNA: TGTGCCAGCAGCCCCGGGACTACCACTAGTTCCGATACGCAGTATTTT. It codes for CASSPGTTTSSDTQYF. The whole variable domain, remainder taken from reference TRBV14 and TRBJ2-3, is EAGVTQFPSHSVIEKGQTVTLRCDPISGHDNLYWYRRVMGKEIKFLLHFVKESKQDESGMPNNRFLAERTGGTYSTLKVQPAELEDSGVYFCASSPGTTTSSDTQYFGPGTRLTVL.

This clonotype occurred many times. CDR3 DNA: TGTGCCAGCAGCTTCGCGGGCCCTGGCACAGATACGCAGTATTTT. Translating it yields CASSFAGPGTDTQYF. This chain links TRBV7-2 with TRBJ2-3; TRBD2 might be the D (5 bases). Trimming shortened V by 3 bases and J by 1 base, and 11 bases separated the two germline ends. The CDR3 spans 15 residues. Looked up from germline, CDR1 is SGHTA and CDR2 is FQGNSA.

In its sample, this clonotype was seen many times. This chain connects TRBV5-6 to TRBJ2-1, with D tentatively TRBD1 or TRBD2 (5 bases each). This CDR3 comprises 15 residues. The germline CDR1 and CDR2 sequences are SGHDT and YYEEEE. V was trimmed by 0 bases and J by 5 bases, leaving 12 bases between them. The CDR3 DNA reads as TGTGCCAGCAGCTTGGCAGGGACGAAAGACAATGAGCAGTTCTTC. Amino acid sequence: CASSLAGTKDNEQFF.

This clonotype was seen many times. This sequence joins TRBV29-1 and TRBJ1-1, with D perhaps TRBD1 (5 bases). This CDR3 is built from 12 residues. CDR1 and CDR2 (germline): SQVTM, ANQGSEA. Trimming removed 8 bases from V and 5 bases from J, with 15 bases in between. CDR3 region: CSCSWRGTEAFF. The CDR3 coding sequence is TGCAGCTGCAGTTGGAGGGGAACTGAAGCTTTCTTT.

This rearrangement joins TRBV9 to TRBJ2-6, with a tentative D call TRBD2 (6 bases). CDR1 and CDR2 (germline): SGDLS, YYNGEE. V lost 2 bases to trimming and J lost 3 bases, with 21 bases between them. The CDR3 consists of 19 residues. The CDR3 nucleotides are TGTGCCAGCAGCGTCGATGGGGGGTCCCTGTATTATGGGGCCAACGTCCTGACTTTC. Translated, it gives CASSVDGGSLYYGANVLTF.

This clonotype was counted ten times or more. The genes are TRBV5-1 and TRBJ2-6; unclear D gene. Germline values: CDR1 SGHRS, CDR2 YFSETQ. Trimming cost V 1 base and J 1 base, with 9 bases left between them. CDR3 size: 16 residues. CDR3 nucleotides: TGCGCCAGCAGCTTGAACTTGGGTTCTGGGGCCAACGTCCTGACTTTC. Its protein is CASSLNLGSGANVLTF.

The sample holds many counts of this clonotype. The chain links TRBV29-1 to TRBJ2-4; no clear D. Per the germline V gene, CDR1 is SQVTM and CDR2 is ANQGSEA. Trimming shortened V by 4 bases and J by 0 bases, and 13 bases separated the two germline ends. This CDR3 comprises 15 residues. As DNA, the CDR3 is TGCAGCGTTGTGGCCAGCGTCGTAGCCAAAAACATTCAGTACTTC. Encoded protein: CSVVASVVAKNIQYF.

The chain is built from TRBV20-1 and TRBJ2-6; D is unresolved. Germline V lookup: CDR1 DFQATT, CDR2 SNEGSKA (reference sequence). The CDR3 has 16 residues. V was shortened by 3 bases and J by 5 bases, with 17 bases between the two germline ends. The CDR3 coding sequence is TGCAGTGCTAGTTATTACGGCGGCTCGAGGGCCAACGTCCTGACTTTC. Translating it yields CSASYYGGSRANVLTF.

This clonotype was seen ten or more times. The rearrangement joins TRBV6-2 or TRBV6-3 to TRBJ2-3; D call uncertain. V shed 6 bases and J shed 2 bases, with 9 bases lying between them. Germline V gives CDR1 MNHEY, CDR2 SVGEGT. The CDR3 loop spans 13 amino acids. CDR3 in amino acids: CASSSPFTDTQYF. The CDR3 nucleotides are TGTGCCAGCAGCTCTCCCTTCACAGATACGCAGTATTTT.

The chain carries TRBV6-5 and TRBJ1-1; D gene unclear. Germline CDR1 reads MNHEY; CDR2 reads SVGAGI. Trimming took off 11 bases at V and 4 bases at J, with 11 bases between the two ends. The CDR3 loop spans 11 amino acids. The CDR3: CAAWTRTEAFF. As DNA, the CDR3 is TGTGCCGCTTGGACCCGCACTGAAGCTTTCTTT.

This clonotype came up many times. The CDR3 is CASSLKSGRRAFF. Here the CDR3 DNA reads TGTGCCAGCAGCTTAAAGTCCGGGCGTCGGGCTTTCTTT. The chain is built from TRBV7-2 and TRBJ1-1; D is unclear. Per germline, CDR1 SGHTA and CDR2 FQGNSA. V lost 2 bases and J lost 11, with 15 bases in between. The CDR3 covers 13 residues.

Ten or more counts support this clonotype. The V call is TRBV12-3 or TRBV12-4, the J call TRBJ1-2, with unresolved D. The CDR3 covers 12 residues. V was pared by 3 bases and J by 3 bases, with 5 bases between. This CDR3 is CASSFGHYGYTF. CDR3 nucleotide sequence: TGTGCCAGCAGTTTCGGACACTATGGCTACACCTTC.